This T cell receptor (beta chain) derives from a study of identical twins. The study's findings and limits: Cord blood beta clonotypes that were abundant carried fewer insertions, and memory repertoires showed no such trend. Surplus twin overlap in beta out-of-frame sequences was less pronounced. Some out-of-frame alpha sequences were shared by twins, and these showed excess low generation probability.

This clonotype was recorded at least ten times. Its antigen is not identified. A universal primer site came from template switching; cDNA carried unique molecular identifiers. From the 5' RACE reads, TCRdb called clonotypes with MiXCR, one entry per CDR3 protein. This sample yields under 1 million distinct CDR3 sequences, of which 9% to 15% are seen a single time; around 1.6% belongs to the top ten. Germline lookup yields CDR1 MNHEY and CDR2 SVGAGI. This CDR3 spans 13 amino acids. The V end was cut by 1 base, the J end by 8 bases, with 9 bases between. These data also featured in a second study, about yellow fever vaccine responses in identical twins.

Material for sequencing was PBMCs. The origin of this receptor is a young woman in good health. The chain has TRBV6-5 and TRBJ2-1; D unclear. DNA of the CDR3: TGTGCCAGCAGTTACTTGGCTGCGTATGAGCAGTTCTTC. Residues: CASSYLAAYEQFF.